This T cell receptor beta chain was documented in a study of blood T cell repertoires in COVID-19. Overall study: Sites across the United States, Italy and Spain contributed samples from acute and convalescent COVID-19. The cDNA or gDNA used as material had been derived from T cells, B-cell-depleted T cells, or PBMCs.

The germline V gene has CDR1 MDHEN and CDR2 SYDVKM. V lost 5 bases to trimming and J lost 0 bases, with 5 bases between them. The CDR3 has 14 residues. In the study's own analysis: How many nucleated cells were present was estimated from reference gene primer amplification. Sequenced by immunoSEQ multiplex PCR; TCRdb stores in-frame clones only, minus some. V and J calls and clone size follow that table, whereas D and trimming were derived from the DNA. The sample yields approximately 74,000 clones, 80% to 85% seen once. This receptor was identified in a man older than 75 with active or convalescent COVID-19. Sequenced sample: peripheral blood. The chain joins TRBV28 to TRBJ2-6; D not certain. Here the CDR3 reads CASSSHSGANVLTF. CDR3 in DNA: TGTGCCAGCAGTAGCCACTCTGGGGCCAACGTCCTGACTTTC.